The 12 T cell receptor beta chains below were found in one sample sequenced in a study of blood T cell repertoires in COVID-19. Measured with immunoSEQ multiplex PCR; TCRdb has only the in-frame clones, and not every one. The data show approximately 210,000 clones, 80% to 90% seen once. Sequencing was performed on peripheral blood. The receptors stem from a man aged 30-40 years who had recovered from COVID-19.

The V and J genes are TRBV19 and TRBJ2-2; maybe TRBD2 (5 bases). CDR1 is LNHDA, CDR2 SQIVND, per germline (reference sequence). Trimming cost V 10 bases and J 3 bases, with 18 bases left between them. The CDR3 runs to 15 residues. The CDR3 sequence: CATDSRARDTGELFF. In nucleotides, the CDR3 is TGTGCCACCGATTCGCGGGCTAGGGACACCGGGGAGCTGTTTTTT. The full variable domain, in which reference TRBV19 and TRBJ2-2 provide the parts outside the CDR3, is DGGITQSPKYLFRKEGQNVTLSCEQNLNHDAMYWYRQDPGQGLRLIYYSQIVNDFQKGDIAEGYSVSREKKESFPLTVTSAQKNPTAFYLCATDSRARDTGELFFGEGSRLTVL.

This clone was recorded once. The chain recombines TRBV27 with TRBJ1-2, with 7 positions matching TRBD1. This CDR3 has 18 residues. J gave up 4 bases and V 0 bases, and 14 bases lay outside the gene matches. The germline CDR1 and CDR2 sequences are MNHEY and SMNVEV (reference sequence). CDR3 residues: CASSLSLWDSLSLYGYTF. DNA for the CDR3: TGTGCCAGCAGTTTATCCCTCTGGGACAGCCTTTCCCTCTATGGCTACACCTTC.

About this clone: The same CDR3 also results from other DNA sequences found in this sample. The gene calls are TRBV7-8 and TRBJ1-1; D not certain. Germline CDR1 and CDR2: SGHVS and FQNEAQ. The CDR3 covers 14 residues. The V end lost 1 base, the J end lost 1 base, and 7 bases lay between the germline ends. The DNA for the CDR3 is TGTGCCAGCAGCTTAGGTCGAGGGAACACTGAAGCTTTCTTT. This codes for CASSLGRGNTEAFF.

CDR3 bases: TGCAGTGCCCCGGATGGCTACACCTTC. Amino acids: CSAPDGYTF. The chain is built from TRBV20-1 and TRBJ1-2, with D hard to call. The CDR3 covers 9 residues. V shed 6 bases and J shed 6 bases, with 5 bases lying between them. Germline CDR1 is DFQATT and CDR2 is SNEGSKA (reference sequence).

The chain has TRBV5-6 and TRBJ1-2; the match to TRBD1 covers 10 bases. The CDR3 totals 14 residues. The trim removed 4 bases at V and 4 bases at J, leaving 4 bases unmatched. The germline V gene has CDR1 SGHDT and CDR2 YYEEEE. The CDR3 sequence: CASSPTGGSYGYTF. The CDR3 DNA reads TGTGCCAGCAGCCCGACAGGGGGCTCCTATGGCTACACCTTC.

This rearrangement joins TRBV27 to TRBJ1-1; no clear D gene. The CDR3 loop spans 13 amino acids. Trimming left V 3 bases short and J 9 bases short, with 14 bases between. Germline lookup yields CDR1 MNHEY and CDR2 SMNVEV (reference sequence). The DNA of the CDR3 is TGTGCCAGCAGTTTGGAGTCAGCTGATAAAGCTTTCTTT. It yields the protein CASSLESADKAFF.

The J gene is TRBJ2-3, the V gene TRBV3-1 (or the pseudogene TRBV3-2), with 9 bases lining up with TRBD1. The CDR3 has 16 residues. The V segment lost 5 bases and the J segment 0 bases; nucleotides outside the gene matches: 6. Germline V gives CDR1 LGHDT, CDR2 YNNKEL (reference sequence). The CDR3 loop reads CASSTQGARSTDTQYF. In DNA, the CDR3 is TGTGCCAGCAGCACACAGGGGGCGCGAAGCACAGATACGCAGTATTTT.

The chain has TRBV5-4 and TRBJ2-7; the D is unclear. CDR3 length: 15 residues. Between the trimmed V and J ends, which lost 0 bases and 0 bases, there was a span of 10 bases. CDR1 SGHNT and CDR2 YYREEE come from the germline V gene (reference sequence). The CDR3 loop is CASSLAGLSSYEQYF. The CDR3, as DNA: TGTGCCAGCAGCTTGGCTGGGCTAAGCTCCTACGAGCAGTACTTC.

The chain links TRBV15 to TRBJ2-3; D is unclear. Germline V lookup: CDR1 LNHNV, CDR2 YYDKDF (reference sequence). This CDR3 spans 14 amino acids. V lost 0 bases, J lost 6 bases, and 10 bases lay in between. This CDR3 is CATSRDTFGDTQYF. Here the CDR3 DNA reads TGTGCCACCAGCAGAGATACGTTCGGGGATACGCAGTATTTT.

The chain recombines TRBV6-2 or TRBV6-3 with TRBJ2-2; no reliable D call. V dropped 5 bases and J dropped 2 bases, with 12 bases sitting between them. Per the germline V gene, CDR1 is MNHEY and CDR2 is SVGEGT. This CDR3 has 15 residues. CDR3 nucleotide sequence: TGTGCCAGCAGTATCGACTCCCTCAACACCGGGGAGCTGTTTTTT. Its translation is CASSIDSLNTGELFF.

The chain joins TRBV4-3 to TRBJ2-7, with D possibly TRBD1 on 5 matching bases. V dropped 0 bases and J dropped 3 bases, with 12 bases sitting between them. Germline CDR1 and CDR2: LGHNA and YSLEER. The CDR3 spans 15 residues. The CDR3 DNA follows: TGCGCCAGCAGCCAAGAACCAGTAGGGGACTACGAGCAGTACTTC. Its protein is CASSQEPVGDYEQYF.

The chain combines TRBV3-1 (or the pseudogene TRBV3-2) with TRBJ1-4; D is possibly TRBD1 (5 bases). CDR1 and CDR2 (germline): LGHDT, YNNKEL (reference sequence). The CDR3 runs to 14 residues. With 6 bases removed from V and 7 bases from J, the gap between germline ends came to 15 bases. The chain's CDR3 is CASSSAGEGEKLFF. For the CDR3, the DNA is TGTGCCAGCAGTTCAGCGGGGGAAGGTGAAAAACTGTTTTTT.